This T cell receptor beta chain was recovered during a study of blood T cell repertoires in COVID-19. Study summary: Samples of COVID-19 (acute and convalescent) were obtained from the United States, Italy and Spain. PBMCs, B-cell-depleted T cells, or T cells provided the cDNA or gDNA that made up the material.

The CDR3 runs 15 residues. CDR1 and CDR2 from the germline V gene are SGHRS and YFSETQ. Losses at the gene ends were 4 bases for V and 6 bases for J; bases not matched to a gene: 8. In the original analysis: Estimates of nucleated cell counts were drawn from the amplification of reference gene primers. Profiled with immunoSEQ multiplex PCR; TCRdb holds only in-frame clones, not every one. The DNA was the basis for D and trimming; V, J and clone size are from that table. The sample contains 95,000 to 130,000 clones, less than 90% of which appear only once. What was sequenced was peripheral blood. This clonotype originated in a man aged 30 to 39 with acute or convalescent COVID-19. The gene calls are TRBV5-1 and TRBJ1-2; 11 bases align to TRBD1. The CDR3 DNA reads TGCGCCAGCAGCCAAGGACAGGGGGCTTGGGATGGCTACACCTTC. Protein: CASSQGQGAWDGYTF.